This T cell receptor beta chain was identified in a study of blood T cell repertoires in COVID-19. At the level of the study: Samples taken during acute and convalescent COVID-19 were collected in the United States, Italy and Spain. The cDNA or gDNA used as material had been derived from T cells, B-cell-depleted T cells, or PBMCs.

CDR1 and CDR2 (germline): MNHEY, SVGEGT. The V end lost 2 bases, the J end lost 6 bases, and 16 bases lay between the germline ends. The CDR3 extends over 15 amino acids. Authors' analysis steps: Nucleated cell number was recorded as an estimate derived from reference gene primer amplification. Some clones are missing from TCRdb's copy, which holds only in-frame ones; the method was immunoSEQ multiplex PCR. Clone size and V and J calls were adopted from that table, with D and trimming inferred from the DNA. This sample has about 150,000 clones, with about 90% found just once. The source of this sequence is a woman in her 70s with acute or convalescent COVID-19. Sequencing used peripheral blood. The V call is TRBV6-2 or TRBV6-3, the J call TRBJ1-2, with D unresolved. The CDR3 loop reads CASSYVRGGENGYTF. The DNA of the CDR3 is TGTGCCAGCAGTTACGTTCGGGGAGGAGAGAATGGCTACACCTTC.